These 19 T cell receptor beta chains were sequenced from one sample in a study of neurological immune-mediated disorders. One entry per CDR3 protein, called by TCRdb with MiXCR from the 5' RACE reads. This sample has roughly 50,000 distinct CDR3 sequences; about 13% occur once, and the top ten carry about 10%. The source material was PBMCs. These receptor sequences come from a woman between 55 and 75 years old with HTLV-1-associated myelopathy (HAM/TSP).

There are many counts of this clonotype. The chain recombines TRBV3-1 with TRBJ2-7; 7 nucleotides line up with TRBD2. CDR3 length: 15 amino acids. V was clipped by 6 bases and J by 3 bases; unmatched bases: 11. The germline V gene encodes CDR1 LGHDT and CDR2 YNNKEL (reference sequence). CDR3 DNA sequence: TGTGCCAGCAGTCGCGGACTACCGGGGGGCTACGAGCAGTACTTC. Protein sequence: CASSRGLPGGYEQYF.

This clonotype was seen repeatedly, ten times or more. The genes are TRBV5-5 and TRBJ2-3; D gene unclear. This CDR3 has 13 residues. The germline CDR1 and CDR2 sequences are SGHKS and YYEKEE (reference sequence). Trimming removed 4 bases at V and 1 base at J, with 7 bases between. DNA of the CDR3: TGTGCCAGCAGCCACCCAGGCACAGATACGCAGTATTTT. Translation: CASSHPGTDTQYF.

This clonotype has more than one count but fewer than ten. This may stem from a read error, because a much larger clone lies one nucleotide away. The chain couples TRBV3-1 to TRBJ2-2; 8 bases are shared with TRBD2. J lost 0 bases, V lost 4 bases, and 13 bases had no gene match. Germline V gene sequence: CDR1 LGHDT, CDR2 YNNKEL (reference sequence). The CDR3 consists of 19 residues. This chain's CDR3 is CASSPIVAIAGPNTGELFF. CDR3 DNA sequence: TGTGCCAGCAGCCCGATCGTGGCTATAGCGGGACCGAACACCGGGGAGCTGTTTTTT. The entire variable domain, with the rest obtained from reference TRBV3-1 and TRBJ2-2, is as follows: DTAVSQTPKYLVTQMGNDKSIKCEQNLGHDTMYWYKQDSKKFLKIMFSYNNKELIINETVPNRFSPKSPDKAHLNLHINSLELGDSAVYFCASSPIVAIAGPNTGELFFGEGSRLTVL.

This clonotype came up many times. This sequence joins TRBV5-6 and TRBJ2-7; TRBD1 matches at 7 bases. The V gene's germline CDR1 is SGHDT and CDR2 YYEEEE. V was pared by 4 bases and J by 2 bases, with 3 bases of the junction left unmatched. The CDR3 has 13 residues. CDR3 bases: TGTGCCAGCAGCATAGGGACAGCCTACGAGCAGTACTTC. This codes for CASSIGTAYEQYF.

Many counts were recorded for this clonotype. The chain carries TRBV9 and TRBJ2-3, with 10 bases that match TRBD2. CDR1 is SGDLS, CDR2 YYNGEE, per germline. V dropped 2 bases and J dropped 2; count of bases not matched to a gene: 8. The CDR3 runs to 17 residues. CDR3 bases: TGTGCCAGCAGCGTGGCCCGGACTAGCGGAATCACAGATACGCAGTATTTT. This codes for CASSVARTSGITDTQYF.

This clonotype was detected ten times or more. The rearrangement links TRBV2 to TRBJ1-1; D unresolved. Per the germline V gene, CDR1 is SNHLY and CDR2 is FYNNEI. Trimming cost V 7 bases and J 1 base, with 4 bases left between them. The CDR3 sequence is 11 residues long. For the CDR3, the DNA is TGTGCCAGCAAACAGAACACTGAAGCTTTCTTT. Its protein is CASKQNTEAFF.

The table lists this clonotype with many counts. An end of the junction differs from the germline gene, which may be a read error. The CDR3 here is CSIESGIETDTQYF. Written as DNA, the CDR3 is TGCAGCATTGAAAGCGGGATAGAGACAGATACGCAGTATTTT. This chain connects TRBV29-1 to TRBJ2-3, with 7 bases that match TRBD2. The CDR3 is 14 residues long. Germline CDR1 is SQVTM and CDR2 is ANQGSEA.

Many counts were recorded for this clonotype. The CDR3 loop is CSDRDRGGYTF. CDR3 coding DNA: TGCAGCGACAGGGACAGGGGTGGCTACACCTTC. This chain uses TRBV29-1 with TRBJ1-2; 10 nucleotides match TRBD1. CDR3 length equals 11 residues. Germline V gene data show CDR1 as SQVTM and CDR2 as ANQGSEA. Losses at the gene ends were 7 bases for V and 7 bases for J; bases not matched to a gene: 3. The full variable domain, with the rest looked up from reference TRBV29-1 and TRBJ1-2, is SAVISQKPSRDICQRGTSLTIQCQVDSQVTMMFWYRQQPGQSLTLIATANQGSEATYESGFVIDKFPISRPNLTFSTLTVSNMSPEDSSIYLCSDRDRGGYTFGSGTRLTVV.

This clonotype was seen many times. The genes are TRBV5-1 and TRBJ1-3; 10 bases align to TRBD1. Trimming took 4 bases from V and 7 from J; bases not matched to a gene: 11. Per the germline V gene, CDR1 is SGHRS and CDR2 is YFSETQ. The CDR3 consists of 16 residues. The CDR3 DNA sequence: TGCGCCAGCAGCCCCCTTACCGGACAGGGGGTCAACACCATATATTTT. This translates into CASSPLTGQGVNTIYF. Variable domain in full (rest from reference TRBV5-1 and TRBJ1-3): KAGVTQTPRYLIKTRGQQVTLSCSPISGHRSVSWYQQTPGQGLQFLFEYFSETQRNKGNFPGRFSGRQFSNSRSEMNVSTLELGDSALYLCASSPLTGQGVNTIYFGEGSWLTVV.

This clonotype came up many times. V usage is TRBV11-2 and J usage is TRBJ2-1, with D unclear. V was pared by 5 bases and J by 5 bases, with 19 bases between. Germline V gives CDR1 SGHAT, CDR2 FQNNGV. The length of the CDR3 is 16 residues. CDR3 residues: CASSSAGPRIDNEQFF. CDR3 sequence (DNA): TGTGCCAGCAGCAGCGCAGGACCACGAATAGACAATGAGCAGTTCTTC.

The sample holds many counts of this clonotype. This rearrangement joins TRBV21-1 to TRBJ2-3; the listed D gene, TRBD2, was not tested against the DNA. TRBV21-1 has pseudogene status. This CDR3 spans 21 amino acids. The CDR3, as DNA: TGTGCCAGCAGCAAAGGCGGGACCGCCGGACTAGCGGGAGGCAGCACAGATACGCAGTATTTT. This encodes CASSKGGTAGLAGGSTDTQYF.

There are many counts of this clonotype. The chain recombines TRBV7-9 with TRBJ2-7; D may match TRBD1 or TRBD2 (5 bases each). The CDR3 has 15 residues. V shed 1 base and J shed 2 bases, with 12 bases lying between them. Looked up from germline, CDR1 is SEHNR and CDR2 is FQNEAQ (reference sequence). DNA of the CDR3: TGTGCCAGCAGCTTAGGGGGGACGGGAACCTACGAGCAGTACTTC. Translation: CASSLGGTGTYEQYF. The variable domain in full, completed from reference TRBV7-9 and TRBJ2-7, reads DTGVSQNPRHKITKRGQNVTFRCDPISEHNRLYWYRQTLGQGPEFLTYFQNEAQLEKSRLLSDRFSAERPKGSFSTLEIQRTEQGDSAMYLCASSLGGTGTYEQYFGPGTRLTVT.

The table lists this clonotype with many counts. This sequence joins TRBV3-1 and TRBJ2-3, with D perhaps being TRBD1 or TRBD2 (5 bases each). Germline V gene sequence: CDR1 LGHDT, CDR2 YNNKEL (reference sequence). V was pared by 7 bases and J by 7 bases, with 15 bases between. The CDR3 is 13 residues long. The DNA of the CDR3 is TGTGCCAGCAACGCACCCGGGACGAATACGCAGTATTTT. Translated: CASNAPGTNTQYF.

In its sample, this clonotype was seen many times. The chain is built from TRBV18 and TRBJ2-7; 11 nucleotides align to TRBD2. CDR1 and CDR2 from the germline V gene are KGHSH and LQKENI. V trimming: 2 bases; J trimming: 7 bases; junction bases outside the gene matches: 10. CDR3 length equals 16 residues. The CDR3 DNA reads TGTGCCAGCTCACCATCGAGGCTAGCGGGAGGTGGAGAGCAGTACTTC. Translated, it gives CASSPSRLAGGGEQYF.

This clonotype was seen at least ten times. The chain joins TRBV20-1 to TRBJ2-1; D is uncertain. CDR3 size: 13 residues. Trimming removed 0 bases at V and 10 bases at J, with 13 bases between. CDR1 DFQATT and CDR2 SNEGSKA come from the germline V gene (reference sequence). CDR3 protein: CSARDPVGNEQFF. The DNA for the CDR3 is TGCAGTGCTAGAGATCCGGTGGGAAACGAGCAGTTCTTC.

This clonotype was recorded many times. V gene TRBV28 combines with J gene TRBJ2-7, with 10 nucleotides matching TRBD2. The V and J ends lost 3 bases and 2 bases, in that order; junction bases with no gene match: 4. This CDR3 comprises 15 residues. Germline V gives CDR1 MDHEN, CDR2 SYDVKM. CDR3 sequence reads: CASSFALAGAYEQYF. CDR3 nucleotides: TGTGCCAGCAGTTTTGCCCTAGCGGGAGCCTACGAGCAGTACTTC.

This clonotype was seen ten or more times. CDR3 in amino acids: CASNRERLFYNEQFF. DNA of the CDR3: TGTGCCAGCAACCGGGAGCGCCTGTTTTACAATGAGCAGTTCTTC. This rearrangement joins TRBV21-1 to TRBJ2-1; the D call in the table, TRBD2, was not verified against the DNA. TRBV21-1 is a known pseudogene. The CDR3 has 15 amino acids.

This clonotype was observed many times. The rearrangement links TRBV5-1 to TRBJ1-5, with no clear D. Germline V CDR1 and CDR2: SGHRS, YFSETQ. V shed 0 bases and J shed 4 bases, with 5 bases lying between them. This CDR3 comprises 13 residues. CDR3 in amino acids: CASSLGDNQPQHF. The CDR3 bases are TGCGCCAGCAGCTTGGGAGATAATCAGCCCCAGCATTTT.

This clonotype was observed many times. The chain joins TRBV7-2 to TRBJ1-5, with TRBD1 matching over 7 bases. The CDR3 is 15 amino acids. Germline V gene data show CDR1 as SGHTA and CDR2 as FQGNSA. The V and J ends lost 5 bases and 0 bases, in that order; junction bases with no gene match: 4. The CDR3 sequence: CASSLQGSSNQPQHF. CDR3 nucleotides: TGTGCCAGCAGCCTACAGGGGTCTAGCAATCAGCCCCAGCATTTT.